A single TCR beta chain is shown here with its context. No antigen is known for it. These data belong to a study of graft-versus-host responses after intestinal transplantation. Whole-study context: Multivisceral, liver-intestinal, or isolated intestinal grafts were transplanted into recipients. Anti-thymocyte globulin served as induction for all recipients, who then took tacrolimus and steroids for three to four years. Study conclusions and caveats: Recipient-marrow GvH clones were detected, some having first appeared in ileum or blood. Those patients showing graft-donor T cell macrochimerism displayed high graft-versus-host to host-versus-graft clonal ratios in allografts.

The repertoire was sequenced with immunoSEQ multiplex PCR; TCRdb's copy has only in-frame clones and lacks some. Counted here are about 90,000 clones, 80% to 95% occurring once; the ten biggest clones make up about 0.5%. The CDR3 spans 13 residues. The V gene's germline CDR1 is SNHLY and CDR2 FYNNEI. Trimming took off 6 bases at V and 1 base at J, with 6 bases between the two ends. The TCR comes from a human donor who received an intestinal transplant. The sequenced sample was unstimulated CD8+ T cells sorted from spleen or lymph node cells, obtained before intestinal transplant. The chain combines TRBV2 with TRBJ2-2; D possibly corresponds to TRBD1 (5 bases). CDR3 region: CASRGENTGELFF. In DNA form, the CDR3 reads TGTGCCAGCAGAGGGGAGAACACCGGGGAGCTGTTTTTT. Full variable domain (rest looked up from reference TRBV2 and TRBJ2-2): EPEVTQTPSHQVTQMGQEVILRCVPISNHLYFYWYRQILGQKVEFLVSFYNNEISEKSEIFDDQFSVERPDGSNFTLKIRSTKLEDSAMYFCASRGENTGELFFGEGSRLTVL.